The next 17 T cell receptor beta chains were all read from a single sample in a study of T cell responses to AZD1222 COVID-19 vaccine. The repertoire was sequenced with immunoSEQ multiplex PCR; TCRdb's copy has only in-frame clones and lacks some. This sample has 80,000 to 100,000 clones; approximately 90% occur once, and the top ten carry about 7.8%. The sample here was peripheral blood, taken on day 0 of AZD1222 vaccination. These receptors were obtained from an adult in good health.

The chain employs TRBV4-3 and TRBJ2-3; D uncertain. This CDR3 spans 15 amino acids. Per germline, CDR1 LGHNA and CDR2 YSLEER. V was clipped by 4 bases and J by 4 bases, with 15 bases between them. The CDR3 is CASSPQTLESDTQYF. CDR3 in DNA: TGCGCCAGCAGCCCCCAGACACTCGAATCAGATACGCAGTATTTT.

This sequence joins TRBV7-3 and TRBJ2-5; D may be TRBD2 (6 bases). CDR1 is SGHTA, CDR2 FQGTGA, per germline. CDR3 length equals 17 residues. Trimming cost V 5 bases and J 2 bases, with 21 bases left between them. The CDR3 sequence: CASSPRRAEGLQETQYF. The CDR3 coding sequence is TGTGCCAGCAGCCCTCGACGGGCAGAAGGACTACAAGAGACCCAGTACTTC.

The V and J genes are TRBV18 and TRBJ1-5, with 7 bases fitting TRBD1. CDR3 length: 17 residues. J was trimmed by 2 bases and V by 3 bases; bases with no gene match: 10. Germline assignment: CDR1 KGHSH and CDR2 LQKENI. CDR3 coding DNA: TGTGCCAGCTCACCGAGACAGGGTCAGGGTGGCAATCAGCCCCAGCATTTT. Translating it yields CASSPRQGQGGNQPQHF.

This chain joins TRBV7-3 and TRBJ1-3; D not resolved. Between the trimmed V and J ends, which lost 5 bases and 0 bases, there was a span of 20 bases. The CDR3 contains 18 residues. Germline loops: CDR1 SGHTA, CDR2 FQGTGA. CDR3 loop: CASSRAPPTSVSGNTIYF. The CDR3 coding sequence is TGTGCCAGCAGCCGAGCCCCTCCGACGTCTGTCTCTGGAAACACCATATATTTT.

The chain employs TRBV6-5 and TRBJ2-7, with 8 bases fitting TRBD2. V lost 6 bases, J lost 2 bases, and 9 bases stayed unmatched. In germline, CDR1 is MNHEY, CDR2 SVGAGI. This CDR3 has 15 residues. The CDR3, as DNA: TGTGCCAGCAGCGGGGGGGGGACTAGGGCCTACGAGCAGTACTTC. This gives the protein CASSGGGTRAYEQYF.

J is TRBJ2-2 and V is TRBV10-3, with 15 positions matching TRBD2. The CDR3 is 17 residues long. Per germline, CDR1 ENHRY and CDR2 SYGVKD. Trimming took 6 bases from V and 4 from J; bases not matched to a gene: 6. CDR3 DNA sequence: TGTGCCATCAGAGGACTAGCGGGAGGGCCGGTCACCGGGGAGCTGTTTTTT. Translation gives CAIRGLAGGPVTGELFF.

This clone has only one observation. The chain joins TRBV4-3 to TRBJ1-4; no firm D call. The V gene lost 3 bases and the J gene lost 8 bases, with 19 bases spanning the gap. CDR1 and CDR2 (germline): LGHNA, YSLEER. CDR3 size: 16 residues. CDR3 in amino acids: CASSQDFRGFEEKLFF. The CDR3 bases are TGCGCCAGCAGCCAGGACTTTCGAGGGTTTGAGGAAAAACTGTTTTTT.

CDR3: CASSLAGQSYEQYF. The CDR3 nucleotides are TGTGCCAGCAGCTTAGCGGGACAGTCCTACGAGCAGTACTTC. The chain employs TRBV7-2 and TRBJ2-7, with TRBD1 matching 7 bases. The length of the CDR3 is 14 residues. CDR1 is SGHTA and CDR2 is FQGNSA in the germline V gene. Unmatched junction bases numbered 0, after V lost 0 bases and J lost 1 base.

The rearrangement uses TRBV5-6 and TRBJ1-5, with D perhaps TRBD1 (5 bases). This CDR3 spans 15 amino acids. Germline V gives CDR1 SGHDT, CDR2 YYEEEE. V was pared by 3 bases and J by 0 bases, with 10 bases between. Here the CDR3 DNA reads TGTGCCAGCAGCTCCAGGGTCAATAGCAATCAGCCCCAGCATTTT. Its translation is CASSSRVNSNQPQHF.

This clone was detected a few times. The chain carries TRBV7-2 and TRBJ2-7; 8 bases match TRBD1. The junction had 8 bases not matched to a gene; V was cut back by 4 bases and J by 6 bases. Germline V CDR1 and CDR2: SGHTA, FQGNSA. The CDR3 runs to 14 residues. The DNA of the CDR3 is TGTGCCAGCAGCTCCCTGGCACAGGGGGGCGAGCAGTACTTC. It translates to CASSSLAQGGEQYF.

The J gene is TRBJ2-1, the V gene TRBV2; the match to TRBD2 covers 9 bases. The germline CDR1 and CDR2 sequences are SNHLY and FYNNEI. The CDR3 length is 15 residues. V dropped 7 bases and J dropped 5; count of bases not matched to a gene: 9. The DNA for the CDR3 is TGTGCCAGCAACCCTGGCGGGAGGGCCGACAATGAGCAGTTCTTC. Protein sequence: CASNPGGRADNEQFF.

This clone was seen just once. The chain links TRBV7-3 to TRBJ1-5, with D maybe TRBD1 (6 bases). This CDR3 is 13 amino acids long. The ends were cut back, 5 bases at V and 9 bases at J, with 14 bases in the middle. Germline assignment: CDR1 SGHTA and CDR2 FQGTGA. The CDR3 bases are TGTGCCAGCAGCCTAGGGGGGGGTCTGCCCCAGCATTTT. It is translated as CASSLGGGLPQHF.

The rearrangement links TRBV7-2 to TRBJ2-1; possible D gene TRBD1, 6 bases. V dropped 3 bases and J dropped 3 bases, with 9 bases sitting between them. The CDR3 length is 14 residues. Germline V gene sequence: CDR1 SGHTA, CDR2 FQGNSA. The CDR3 DNA follows: TGTGCCAGCAGCTTGACAGGTTACTACAATGAGCAGTTCTTC. Translation: CASSLTGYYNEQFF.

This clone was picked up one time. The V call is TRBV7-9, the J call TRBJ1-4; 7 nucleotides agree with TRBD1. The trim removed 2 bases at V and 5 bases at J, leaving 2 bases unmatched. This CDR3 contains 14 residues. The V gene's germline CDR1 is SEHNR and CDR2 FQNEAQ (reference sequence). Written as DNA, the CDR3 is TGTGCCAGCAGCTTACTAGGGGGCAATGAAAAACTGTTTTTT. Amino acid sequence: CASSLLGGNEKLFF.

The V and J genes are TRBV25-1 and TRBJ2-7, with TRBD2 matching over 9 bases. The CDR3 is 15 amino acids. J lost 6 bases, V lost 3 bases, and 9 bases had no gene match. Germline CDR1 MGHDK, CDR2 SYGVNS. The CDR3 sequence: CASSDPGRGGLEQYF. CDR3 DNA sequence: TGTGCCAGCAGTGACCCTGGGCGGGGGGGCCTCGAGCAGTACTTC.

This sequence joins TRBV19 and TRBJ2-3; the match to TRBD2 covers 13 bases. In germline, CDR1 is LNHDA, CDR2 SQIVND (reference sequence). This CDR3 comprises 19 residues. The V gene end was trimmed by 5 bases and the J gene end by 1 base; junction bases not matched to a gene: 12. The CDR3 spells CASSPKTSGGPHGTDTQYF. The CDR3 DNA follows: TGTGCCAGTAGTCCAAAGACTAGCGGGGGGCCCCATGGCACAGATACGCAGTATTTT.

The chain uses TRBV7-3 and TRBJ1-2; the D gene is possibly TRBD1 (6 bases). V gave up 3 bases and J gave up 8 bases, with 16 bases separating them. Germline CDR1 and CDR2: SGHTA and FQGTGA. CDR3 size: 14 residues. CDR3 sequence: CASSLGEQGTGYTF. CDR3 nucleotides: TGTGCCAGCAGCTTGGGTGAACAGGGTACAGGCTACACCTTC.